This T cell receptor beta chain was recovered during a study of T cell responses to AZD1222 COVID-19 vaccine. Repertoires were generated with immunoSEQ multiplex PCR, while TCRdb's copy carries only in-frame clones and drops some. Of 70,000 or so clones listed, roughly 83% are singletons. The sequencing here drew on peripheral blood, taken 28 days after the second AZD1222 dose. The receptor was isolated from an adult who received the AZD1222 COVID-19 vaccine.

CDR3 DNA sequence: TGTGCCAGCAGCGTCGTTTGGGGAGAGACCCAGTACTTC. Its translation is CASSVVWGETQYF. The V call is TRBV6-5, the J call TRBJ2-5; D remains unclear. Germline loops: CDR1 MNHEY, CDR2 SVGAGI. V lost 6 bases and J lost 4, with 12 bases in between. The CDR3 sequence is 13 residues long.